Below are 23 T cell receptor beta chains sequenced from a single sample in a study of molecular identifiers for immune sequencing clone quantification (dated by TCRdb to the late 2010s). The library was generated by PCR. Sequenced using an Illumina HiSeq 4000. TCRdb reanalyzed the raw reads on its own, using fastp at Q25 for trimming and MiXCR for clone calling, and kept in-frame beta chains. Rows merge per CDR3 protein into single entries with the most common DNA and genes. The sample profile shows 250,000 to 350,000 distinct CDR3 sequences; 20% to 25% of them were found once. The ten most abundant clones make up 0.7% to 0.9% of the sample. The sample was naive CD8+ T cells from blood, with Jurkat cell RNA spiked in. Read against the paper, the sample's cell subset or site label means: FACS-sorted CD8+CD4-CCR7+CD45RA+ naive T cells. These receptors were collected from a human donor in good health. Some libraries in this study had Jurkat cell RNA spiked in.

This clonotype was observed a few times. This chain links TRBV2 with TRBJ1-1; D gene uncertain. V lost 6 bases and J lost 7, with 12 bases in between. The CDR3 is 12 residues long. Germline values: CDR1 SNHLY, CDR2 FYNNEI. The CDR3 sequence is CASSPSFIEAFF. The CDR3 DNA reads as TGTGCCAGCAGCCCCTCTTTTATTGAAGCTTTCTTT.

This clonotype came up a few times. The junction differs from germline at one of its ends, possibly a read error. This chain connects TRBV28 to TRBJ1-2; D might be TRBD1 (5 bases). CDR1 MDHEN and CDR2 SYDVKM come from the germline V gene. The CDR3 length is 14 residues. The CDR3 spells CASGIGTRTYGYAF. The CDR3 region has the DNA TGTGCCAGCGGGATAGGGACCCGGACCTATGGCTACGCCTTC.

The rearrangement links TRBV7-8 to TRBJ2-6, with unresolved D. The germline V gene has CDR1 SGHVS and CDR2 FQNEAQ. Trimming removed 0 bases from V and 4 bases from J, with 7 bases in between. The CDR3 is 15 amino acids. The CDR3 nucleotides are TGTGCCAGCAGCTTAGCAGGGTTCGGGGCCAACGTCCTGACTTTC. Encoded protein: CASSLAGFGANVLTF.

In the case of this clonotype: The junction and the germline gene differ at one end; a read error may be behind it. This sequence joins TRBV20-1 and TRBJ2-3; 10 positions agree with TRBD2. The CDR3 is made up of 15 amino acids. Germline lookup yields CDR1 DFQATT and CDR2 SNEGSKA (reference sequence). The CDR3 loop reads CSATRTSGSTGTQYF. The CDR3, as DNA: TGCAGTGCTACCCGGACTAGCGGAAGCACAGGTACGCAGTATTTT.

V and J are TRBV3-1 and TRBJ2-4; D not certain. The CDR3 is 17 amino acids. The germline V gene has CDR1 LGHDT and CDR2 YNNKEL (reference sequence). V was shortened by 1 base and J by 0 bases, with 13 bases between the two germline ends. The CDR3 bases are TGTGCCAGCAGCCAAGGTCGGCAGCCCTTAGCCAAAAACATTCAGTACTTC. Its protein product is CASSQGRQPLAKNIQYF.

On this clonotype: A read error may be the cause here, since a much bigger clone is one base away. This chain connects TRBV9 to TRBJ2-7, with TRBD2 matching over 10 bases. The CDR3 has 15 residues. Germline V gives CDR1 SGDLS, CDR2 YYNGEE. V gave up 3 bases and J gave up 2 bases; unmatched junction bases: 5. CDR3 DNA sequence: TGTGCCAGCAGCGCGGGGACTAGCGCAACCTACGAGCAGTACTTC. It yields the protein CASSAGTSATYEQYF.

The rearrangement links TRBV19 to TRBJ2-7; D gene ambiguous. This CDR3 has 16 residues. The germline gives CDR1 LNHDA, CDR2 SQIVND (reference sequence). The V and J ends lost 3 bases and 2 bases respectively, with 17 bases between them. DNA for the CDR3: TGTGCCAGTAGTATTTATTGGACCTCGCTTGCCTACGAGCAGTACTTC. It specifies CASSIYWTSLAYEQYF.

This clonotype has ten or more counts. The rearrangement uses TRBV29-1 and TRBJ1-1; D unresolved. The CDR3 has 12 residues. CDR1 SQVTM and CDR2 ANQGSEA come from the germline V gene. V lost 4 bases to trimming and J lost 0 bases, with 6 bases between them. The CDR3 is CSVGDMNTEAFF. The CDR3 DNA sequence: TGCAGCGTTGGTGACATGAACACTGAAGCTTTCTTT.

Details on this clonotype: A much larger clone lies one base from this, so it may be a read error. The gene calls are TRBV27 and TRBJ2-5; no firm D call. CDR3 size: 13 residues. Germline values: CDR1 MNHEY, CDR2 SMNVEV (reference sequence). The V and J ends lost 1 base and 2 bases respectively, with 5 bases between them. The CDR3 nucleotides are TGTGCCAGCAGTTTATTCGCTCAAGAGACCCAGTACTTC. Amino acids: CASSLFAQETQYF.

This clonotype has a count of ten or more. V usage is TRBV20-1 and J usage is TRBJ1-3, with D tentatively TRBD1 (5 bases). The CDR3 contains 14 residues. Trimming pared 5 bases from V and 4 bases from J, leaving 15 bases between. CDR1 is DFQATT, CDR2 SNEGSKA, per germline (reference sequence). This CDR3 is CSAGGRGEGNTIYF. CDR3 sequence (DNA): TGCAGTGCTGGGGGGAGGGGCGAAGGAAACACCATATATTTT.

The V gene is TRBV4-1, the J gene TRBJ2-5; tentative D call: TRBD1 (5 bases). The CDR3 has 14 residues. CDR1 and CDR2 (germline): MGHRA, YSYEKL. The V and J ends lost 5 bases and 4 bases respectively, with 14 bases between them. The CDR3 DNA reads TGCGCCAGCAGCGCCAACAGGAGCCCAGAGACCCAGTACTTC. Protein product: CASSANRSPETQYF.

The table lists this clonotype with many counts. This chain joins TRBV4-3 and TRBJ2-1, with a weak D call TRBD1 (5 bases). Germline values: CDR1 LGHNA, CDR2 YSLEER. The germline V and J ends were trimmed by 1 base and 1 base, with 8 bases remaining between them. The CDR3 length is 15 residues. The CDR3 protein is CASSQARVSYNEQFF. CDR3 DNA: TGCGCCAGCAGCCAAGCCAGGGTTTCCTACAATGAGCAGTTCTTC.

This clonotype was seen ten or more times. V is TRBV7-9 and J is TRBJ2-4; TRBD1 is a possible D gene (5 bases). The CDR3 is made up of 14 amino acids. Trimming left V 5 bases short and J 4 bases short, with 12 bases between. CDR1 and CDR2 (germline): SEHNR, FQNEAQ (reference sequence). This CDR3 is CASSPSTDKNIQYF. CDR3 nucleotide sequence: TGTGCCAGCAGCCCGTCGACAGATAAAAACATTCAGTACTTC.

This chain uses TRBV12-3 or TRBV12-4 with TRBJ1-2, with a weak D call TRBD1 (5 bases). CDR3 length equals 10 residues. With 6 bases removed from V and 10 bases from J, the gap between germline ends came to 9 bases. The CDR3 nucleotides read TGTGCCAGCAGGGGGCCGTACTACACCTTC. Its translation is CASRGPYYTF.

This clonotype has ten or more counts. The gene calls are TRBV7-9 and TRBJ1-1; D not resolved. The germline gives CDR1 SEHNR, CDR2 FQNEAQ (reference sequence). V was pared by 5 bases and J by 1 base, with 8 bases between. The CDR3 loop spans 13 amino acids. CDR3 nucleotide sequence: TGTGCCAGCAGCCTGCCCCCGAACACTGAAGCTTTCTTT. It yields the protein CASSLPPNTEAFF. Based on the CDR3 plus reference TRBV7-9 and TRBJ1-1, the full variable domain is DTGVSQNPRHKITKRGQNVTFRCDPISEHNRLYWYRQTLGQGPEFLTYFQNEAQLEKSRLLSDRFSAERPKGSFSTLEIQRTEQGDSAMYLCASSLPPNTEAFFGQGTRLTVV.

There are a few counts of this clonotype. The chain links TRBV7-8 to TRBJ2-1; D gene uncertain. The CDR3 is 15 amino acids. Between the trimmed V and J ends, which lost 0 bases and 3 bases, there was a span of 9 bases. Germline V gene sequence: CDR1 SGHVS, CDR2 FQNEAQ. The CDR3 bases are TGTGCCAGCAGCTTAGCGCCCCACCGCTACAATGAGCAGTTCTTC. It is translated as CASSLAPHRYNEQFF.

The table lists this clonotype with many counts. The rearrangement uses TRBV12-3 or TRBV12-4 and TRBJ2-5, with TRBD1 matching 10 bases. The CDR3 is 14 residues long. The V gene end was trimmed by 6 bases and the J gene end by 10 bases; junction bases not matched to a gene: 11. The CDR3 DNA follows: TGTGCCAGCAGCTCCCTGGACAGGGGGGATGACCAGTACTTC. Its translation is CASSSLDRGDDQYF.

This chain links TRBV28 with TRBJ2-4; the match to TRBD2 covers 7 bases. Trimming cost V 5 bases and J 7 bases; bases outside gene matches: 11. The CDR3 consists of 15 residues. Looked up from germline, CDR1 is MDHEN and CDR2 is SYDVKM. The CDR3: CASSNRAGVRNIQYF. CDR3 nucleotides: TGTGCCAGCAGTAATAGGGCGGGAGTCCGGAACATTCAGTACTTC.

The V gene is TRBV12-3 or TRBV12-4, the J gene TRBJ2-7, with 8 bases that match TRBD2. V gave up 1 base and J gave up 2 bases; unmatched junction bases: 4. There are 15 residues in the CDR3. The CDR3 nucleotides read TGTGCCAGCAGTTTAGAGGGGACTAGGACCTACGAGCAGTACTTC. Residues: CASSLEGTRTYEQYF.

V usage is TRBV12-3 or TRBV12-4 and J usage is TRBJ2-2, with D tentatively TRBD2 (7 bases). This CDR3 has 16 amino acids. Trimming took off 4 bases at V and 7 bases at J, with 19 bases between the two ends. The chain's CDR3 is CASSSSRAGAGGELFF. As DNA, the CDR3 is TGTGCCAGCAGTTCCTCTAGGGCGGGGGCGGGCGGGGAGCTGTTTTTT.

This clonotype appeared a few times. V usage is TRBV6-5 and J usage is TRBJ1-5; TRBD1 agrees at 8 bases. The CDR3 covers 15 residues. CDR1 MNHEY and CDR2 SVGAGI come from the germline V gene. V trimming: 6 bases; J trimming: 5 bases; junction bases outside the gene matches: 9. CDR3 loop: CASSLMDRADQPQHF. The CDR3 nucleotides read TGTGCCAGCAGCTTAATGGACAGGGCGGATCAGCCCCAGCATTTT.

Remarks on this clonotype: A read error may be the cause here, since a much bigger clone is one base away. V usage is TRBV20-1 and J usage is TRBJ2-1, with 12 bases that match TRBD2. The CDR3 loop spans 15 amino acids. Germline V gene sequence: CDR1 DFQATT, CDR2 SNEGSKA (reference sequence). CDR3: CSARTSGRNRNEQSF. The CDR3 DNA is TGCAGTGCTAGGACTAGCGGGAGAAATAGGAATGAGCAGTCCTTC.

This clonotype was observed at least ten times. This rearrangement joins TRBV6-5 to TRBJ1-4; 9 nucleotides align to TRBD1. V shed 0 bases, J shed 12 bases, and the junction held 2 bases outside the gene matches. The CDR3 contains 13 residues. CDR1 is MNHEY and CDR2 is SVGAGI in the germline V gene. The DNA for the CDR3 is TGTGCCAGCAGTTACTCTAGGACAGGGGAACTGTTTTTT. It specifies CASSYSRTGELFF.